Listed here is a single T cell receptor beta chain. What it recognizes is unknown. CDR3 length: 11 amino acids. Deletions cut 3 bases from V and 4 bases from J, with 3 bases between. From germline, CDR1 is KGHSH and CDR2 LQKENI. The sample comes from a study of human T cells and chemical hapten exposure. Study-level information: DPC (0.01%) was patch tested on the upper back and read at 6 days. There were per-sample TCR yield variations, arising mainly from small pooled library volume differences. Findings and caveats of the study: Positive correlation was observed between PT1 expanded TCR counts and patch test score. Donors in the study had alopecia, meaning their immune response may differ from healthy people's.

TCRdb ran MiXCR on the RACE reads and lists one entry per CDR3 protein. This sample yields tens of thousands of distinct CDR3 sequences, of which approximately 9.8% are seen a single time; 3% to 4% belongs to the top ten. Time point of the sample: patch test 1, 2 weeks after DPC sensitization. Treatment reported: therapeutic diphenylcyclopropenone sensitization with weekly scalp DPC. The V and J genes are TRBV18 and TRBJ1-2; D not certain. The source of this sequence is a woman in her forties with alopecia areata. Some clones in this sample may be carry-over from other donors' samples. The material sequenced was whole blood, taken in connection with sensitization to the hapten diphenylcyclopropenone (DPC). The CDR3 loop is CASSPGYGYTF. The CDR3 region has the DNA TGTGCCAGCTCACCGGGCTATGGCTACACCTTC. The entire variable domain, with the rest obtained from reference TRBV18 and TRBJ1-2, is as follows: NAGVMQNPRHLVRRRGQEARLRCSPMKGHSHVYWYRQLPEEGLKFMVYLQKENIIDESGMPKERFSAEFPKEGPSILRIQQVVRGDSAAYFCASSPGYGYTFGSGTRLTVV.